These 28 T cell receptor beta chains came from one sample sequenced in a study of T cells after yellow fever vaccination. TCRdb passed the 5' RACE reads through MiXCR, listing each CDR3 protein once. The table shows roughly 250,000 distinct CDR3 sequences, with approximately 13% occurring only once. The specimen was CD4+ T cells sorted from PBMCs, collected 45 days after the yellow fever booster vaccination. These receptors were collected from a man under 40 who received the YFV17D yellow fever vaccine.

A few counts support this clonotype. The rearrangement links TRBV4-3 to TRBJ2-5, with a tentative D call TRBD1 (5 bases). The CDR3 is 14 residues long. Germline V gene lookup returns CDR1 LGHNA and CDR2 YSLEER. V was cut by 0 bases and J by 7 bases, with 12 bases left in between. The CDR3 protein is CASSQEGADGTQYF. CDR3 in DNA: TGCGCCAGCAGCCAAGAAGGGGCAGACGGGACCCAGTACTTC.

Remarks on this clonotype: The germline gene is not matched at one end of the junction; a read error may be the cause. The V and J genes are TRBV6-2 or TRBV6-3 and TRBJ2-7; no clear D gene. CDR1 and CDR2 (germline): MNHEY, SVGEGT. CDR3 length equals 14 residues. Written as DNA, the CDR3 is TGTGCCAGCAGTTACTCGGGAACAGTAAGCGAGCAGCACTTC. Its translation: CASSYSGTVSEQHF.

Many counts were recorded for this clonotype. This sequence joins TRBV20-1 and TRBJ2-1, with TRBD2 identical over 8 bases. This CDR3 contains 16 residues. Losses at the gene ends were 0 bases for V and 9 bases for J; bases not matched to a gene: 13. Looked up from germline, CDR1 is DFQATT and CDR2 is SNEGSKA (reference sequence). In DNA form, the CDR3 reads TGCAGTGCTAGAGATCCCGGCAGCGGGAGTGCTGGTGAGCAGTTCTTC. Residues: CSARDPGSGSAGEQFF.

Points on this clonotype: Germline and junction disagree at one end, which may indicate a read error. The rearrangement joins TRBV5-1 to TRBJ2-6, with D unresolved. The CDR3 consists of 17 residues. Germline V CDR1 and CDR2: SGHRS, YFSETQ. CDR3 bases: TGCGCCATCAGCTTAGGCCCCTCCACGACTGGGGCCAACGTCCTGACTTTC. Translation gives CAISLGPSTTGANVLTF.

The chain employs TRBV6-2 or TRBV6-3 and TRBJ1-1; D unresolved. This CDR3 region has 16 residues. Trimming stripped 6 bases from V and 0 bases from J, with 17 bases between. Germline V CDR1 and CDR2: MNHEY, SVGEGT. In DNA, the CDR3 is TGTGCCAGCAGCCTATTTTCCGGGAACTTGAACACTGAAGCTTTCTTT. Amino acid sequence: CASSLFSGNLNTEAFF.

V gene TRBV5-1 combines with J gene TRBJ2-3, with 8 positions matching TRBD1. In germline, CDR1 is SGHRS, CDR2 YFSETQ. V lost 4 bases, J lost 2 bases, and 3 bases stayed unmatched. The CDR3 has 14 residues. The CDR3 nucleotides read TGCGCCAGCAGCCCGGGACAGGACACAGATACGCAGTATTTT. It is translated as CASSPGQDTDTQYF.

V gene TRBV3-1 combines with J gene TRBJ2-3; 7 nucleotides match TRBD2. The CDR3 loop spans 17 amino acids. The germline V gene encodes CDR1 LGHDT and CDR2 YNNKEL (reference sequence). V shed 3 bases and J 2 bases; nucleotides not matched to a gene: 11. CDR3 residues: CASSHQTSAAFTDTQYF. In DNA, the CDR3 is TGTGCCAGCAGCCATCAAACTAGCGCCGCTTTCACAGATACGCAGTATTTT.

The chain is built from TRBV5-1 and TRBJ1-4; TRBD1 aligns across 8 bases. CDR1 is SGHRS and CDR2 is YFSETQ in the germline V gene. V was clipped by 4 bases and J by 8 bases; unmatched bases: 10. The CDR3 length is 15 residues. CDR3 amino acids: CASSGGTGDGEKLFF. CDR3 nucleotide sequence: TGCGCCAGCAGCGGTGGGACAGGTGACGGAGAAAAACTGTTTTTT.

The V call is TRBV5-1, the J call TRBJ2-3; a weak D match, TRBD1 (5 bases). CDR1 and CDR2 (germline): SGHRS, YFSETQ. Trimming left V 7 bases short and J 2 bases short, with 14 bases between. The CDR3 runs to 14 residues. The CDR3 reads CASGDSRPTDTQYF. The DNA for the CDR3 is TGCGCCAGCGGAGACAGCCGCCCCACAGATACGCAGTATTTT.

The V and J genes are TRBV6-2 or TRBV6-3 and TRBJ2-7; 9 bases align to TRBD1. From germline, CDR1 is MNHEY and CDR2 SVGEGT. This CDR3 region has 14 residues. V lost 7 bases, J lost 6 bases, and 10 bases stayed unmatched. CDR3 region: CASNPQGAIREQYF. The CDR3 DNA reads as TGTGCCAGCAACCCACAGGGGGCGATCCGCGAGCAGTACTTC.

This clonotype has only a few counts. The V call is TRBV20-1, the J call TRBJ2-2, with 10 bases aligning to TRBD1. Germline CDR1 DFQATT, CDR2 SNEGSKA (reference sequence). There are 13 residues in the CDR3. The V and J ends lost 8 bases and 5 bases, in that order; junction bases with no gene match: 5. The CDR3 bases are TGCAGTACCGACAGGGGGCATACCGGGGAGCTGTTTTTT. The encoded protein is CSTDRGHTGELFF.

This chain connects TRBV5-1 to TRBJ2-1; D not certain. Between the trimmed V and J ends, which lost 7 bases and 0 bases, there was a span of 20 bases. The CDR3 spans 17 residues. CDR1 SGHRS and CDR2 YFSETQ come from the germline V gene. This CDR3 is CASHKRDTADSYNEQFF. The CDR3 coding sequence is TGCGCCAGCCACAAGAGAGATACGGCGGACTCCTACAATGAGCAGTTCTTC.

The chain couples TRBV4-3 to TRBJ1-6; D is uncertain. Germline CDR1 reads LGHNA; CDR2 reads YSLEER. The V gene lost 0 bases and the J gene lost 9 bases, with 12 bases spanning the gap. The CDR3 consists of 15 residues. The CDR3 reads CASSQDPVGASPLHF. For the CDR3, the DNA is TGCGCCAGCAGCCAAGATCCGGTCGGTGCTTCACCCCTCCACTTT.

This clonotype was counted ten times or more. This chain uses TRBV11-2 with TRBJ1-4, with 7 bases identical to TRBD1. With 1 base clipped from V and 8 bases from J, the junction kept 19 bases outside the gene matches. CDR3 length equals 19 residues. Germline V gene sequence: CDR1 SGHAT, CDR2 FQNNGV. CDR3 amino acids: CASSLGPSYQLLGGEKLFF. For the CDR3, the DNA is TGTGCCAGCAGCTTAGGTCCGAGTTATCAACTGTTAGGGGGCGAAAAACTGTTTTTT.

J is TRBJ1-1 and V is TRBV7-8; D is uncertain. V lost 3 bases to trimming and J lost 3 bases, with 8 bases between them. The germline CDR1 and CDR2 sequences are SGHVS and FQNEAQ. This CDR3 comprises 13 residues. As DNA, the CDR3 is TGTGCCAGCAGCTTCGGGAGCGACACTGAAGCTTTCTTT. Its translation: CASSFGSDTEAFF.

This clonotype came up a few times. The CDR3 is CASSLEVGASYEQYF. The CDR3 coding sequence is TGTGCCAGCAGCTTAGAGGTAGGGGCGTCCTACGAGCAGTACTTC. The genes are TRBV7-8 and TRBJ2-7; tentatively, D is TRBD1 (5 bases). Germline V gene sequence: CDR1 SGHVS, CDR2 FQNEAQ. V shed 1 base and J shed 1 base, with 11 bases lying between them. The length of the CDR3 is 15 residues.

This clonotype has just a few counts. This chain links TRBV20-1 with TRBJ2-7; D is unresolved. CDR3 length equals 13 residues. V shed 5 bases and J shed 3 bases, with 14 bases lying between them. The germline gives CDR1 DFQATT, CDR2 SNEGSKA (reference sequence). The CDR3 bases are TGCAGTGCTGAAAGACCCTGGCTCTACGAGCAGTACTTC. This codes for CSAERPWLYEQYF.

This clonotype has a handful of counts. The gene calls are TRBV5-1 and TRBJ2-5; D might be TRBD1 or TRBD2, each matching 5 bases. CDR1 and CDR2 (germline): SGHRS, YFSETQ. The CDR3 length is 16 residues. Trimming took off 0 bases at V and 4 bases at J, with 16 bases between the two ends. Written as DNA, the CDR3 is TGCGCCAGCAGCTTGGAGGGGACGGCGGACCGAGAGACCCAGTACTTC. It encodes CASSLEGTADRETQYF. The full variable domain, rest sourced from reference TRBV5-1 and TRBJ2-5, is KAGVTQTPRYLIKTRGQQVTLSCSPISGHRSVSWYQQTPGQGLQFLFEYFSETQRNKGNFPGRFSGRQFSNSRSEMNVSTLELGDSALYLCASSLEGTADRETQYFGPGTRLLVL.

This clonotype came up many times. The chain uses TRBV29-1 and TRBJ2-2; D may correspond to TRBD1 or TRBD2 (5 bases each). The CDR3 runs to 13 residues. Trimming pared 7 bases from V and 2 bases from J, leaving 11 bases between. Germline V gives CDR1 SQVTM, CDR2 ANQGSEA. CDR3 nucleotide sequence: TGCAGCGGCCGAGGGGATAACACCGGGGAGCTGTTTTTT. Its translation is CSGRGDNTGELFF.

CDR3 DNA sequence: TGCAGTGCTAGCGTGGGACAGGGCGGGTATACGCAGTATTTT. Its protein is CSASVGQGGYTQYF. The chain employs TRBV20-1 and TRBJ2-3; 9 bases agree with TRBD1. With V trimmed by 3 bases and J by 7 bases, 8 bases remained unmatched. The germline gives CDR1 DFQATT, CDR2 SNEGSKA (reference sequence). The CDR3 sequence is 14 residues long.

V gene TRBV12-3 or TRBV12-4 combines with J gene TRBJ2-5; 9 bases are shared with TRBD1. After removal of 3 bases from V and 10 bases from J, the junction contained 12 bases not matched to a gene. The CDR3 spans 15 residues. CDR3 in amino acids: CASSFVVGQGGIQYF. The CDR3 coding sequence is TGTGCCAGCAGTTTTGTTGTGGGACAGGGAGGGATCCAGTACTTC.

This clonotype was found many times. The chain uses TRBV12-3 or TRBV12-4 and TRBJ1-4; D perhaps matches TRBD1 (6 bases). This CDR3 has 14 amino acids. The V end was cut by 7 bases, the J end by 3 bases, with 12 bases between. CDR3 loop: CASNHQGPNEKLFF. The CDR3 DNA reads as TGTGCCAGCAACCACCAGGGGCCTAATGAAAAACTGTTTTTT.

The rearrangement joins TRBV6-2 or TRBV6-3 to TRBJ2-5; TRBD1 agrees at 7 bases. V was clipped by 8 bases and J by 2 bases; unmatched bases: 8. Germline V gene sequence: CDR1 MNHEY, CDR2 SVGEGT. This CDR3 has 14 residues. CDR3 DNA: TGTGCCAGCGGGGGACAGACCGGACAAGAGACCCAGTACTTC. It codes for CASGGQTGQETQYF.

The chain has TRBV12-3 or TRBV12-4 and TRBJ2-3; maybe TRBD1 (6 bases). The germline V and J ends were trimmed by 6 bases and 8 bases, with 18 bases remaining between them. The CDR3 is made up of 14 amino acids. The CDR3 reads CASSLTGTKSTQYF. CDR3 DNA sequence: TGTGCCAGCAGCCTAACAGGGACCAAGAGTACGCAGTATTTT.

The rearrangement uses TRBV6-6 and TRBJ1-2; a possible D gene is TRBD1 (6 bases). The CDR3 is 13 amino acids. CDR1 and CDR2 (germline): MNHNY, SVGAGI (reference sequence). Deletions cut 6 bases from V and 6 bases from J, with 14 bases between. CDR3 amino acids: CASSTQGFDGYTF. The CDR3 coding sequence is TGTGCCAGCAGCACGCAGGGGTTCGATGGCTACACCTTC.

The chain is built from TRBV18 and TRBJ1-2; D is unresolved. Germline-derived CDR1 and CDR2 are KGHSH and LQKENI. The CDR3 runs 13 residues. V lost 1 base to trimming and J lost 6 bases, with 9 bases between them. The CDR3 loop reads CASSPLDRDGYTF. In DNA form, the CDR3 reads TGTGCCAGCTCACCACTGGACCGAGATGGCTACACCTTC.

Many counts were recorded for this clonotype. This rearrangement joins TRBV12-3 or TRBV12-4 to TRBJ2-1; D is possibly TRBD2 (5 bases). The CDR3 length is 14 residues. V was shortened by 2 bases and J by 1 base, with 6 bases between the two germline ends. CDR3 DNA: TGTGCCAGCAGTTTAACGGGGTCCTACAATGAGCAGTTCTTC. Amino acids: CASSLTGSYNEQFF.

In its sample, this clonotype was seen a few times. V and J are TRBV9 and TRBJ1-4; D gene unclear. CDR3 size: 14 residues. The V and J ends lost 0 bases and 7 bases respectively, with 10 bases between them. Germline V gene sequence: CDR1 SGDLS, CDR2 YYNGEE. The CDR3 here is CASSVAPLSEKLFF. CDR3 in DNA: TGTGCCAGCAGCGTAGCACCTTTGAGTGAAAAACTGTTTTTT.